This TCR beta chain was captured by sequencing in a study of Ad26.COV2.S vaccination and SARS-CoV-2 variants. This clone was picked up one time. Specified treatment: 19 received Ad26.COV2.S at low or high dose, single or two shots; about 5 received placebo; per-sample allocation not given. It was on day 63 after the first vaccine or placebo injection that samples were taken. CDR1 is MNHEY, CDR2 SVGEGT, per germline. The CDR3 spans 15 residues. With 5 bases removed from V and 0 bases from J, the gap between germline ends came to 13 bases. The protocol was immunoSEQ multiplex PCR, while the TCRdb copy is restricted to in-frame clones and leaves out a portion. The sample contains around 250,000 clones, 70% to 90% of which appear only once.

The sequenced sample was peripheral blood, obtained in a trial of Ad26.COV2.S vaccine versus placebo. The receptor was derived from a person aged 18-65 years who received the Ad26.COV2.S COVID-19 vaccine or a placebo. This rearrangement joins TRBV6-2 or TRBV6-3 to TRBJ1-1; D is uncertain. The CDR3 protein is CASSRYSLMNTEAFF. CDR3 sequence (DNA): TGTGCCAGCAGTCGTTACAGCCTCATGAACACTGAAGCTTTCTTT.